This TCR beta chain was identified during a study of blood T cell repertoires in COVID-19. Study background: COVID-19 samples, acute and convalescent, were from the United States, Italy and Spain. T cells, B-cell-depleted T cells, or PBMCs provided the cDNA or gDNA that served as material.

In the original analysis: Counts of nucleated cells, estimated from reference gene primer amplification, were obtained. Sequencing used immunoSEQ multiplex PCR; TCRdb keeps in-frame clones, though not all of them. The V and J calls and clone size come from that table; D and trimming were worked out from the DNA. The table has a few hundred thousand clones, around 91% seen once. Participants' own reports of clinical history determined their cohort assignment. The CDR3 has 15 amino acids. Trimming at V came to 1 base and at J to 8 bases, leaving 8 bases not matched to a gene. Per the germline V gene, CDR1 is SGHAT and CDR2 is FQNNGV.

Sequencing input: PBMCs or T cells enriched from blood (not recorded which). The receptor was isolated from a woman aged 18-29 years with acute COVID-19. The chain combines TRBV11-2 with TRBJ2-7, with 10 bases lining up with TRBD1. The CDR3: CASSLAGQGGRKQYF. In nucleotides, the CDR3 is TGTGCCAGCAGCTTAGCCGGACAGGGGGGGAGAAAGCAGTACTTC.